This TCR beta chain was recovered during a study of blood T cell repertoires in COVID-19. Sequencing was performed with immunoSEQ multiplex PCR; in TCRdb, only in-frame clones are kept and a portion is missing. Found here are about 230,000 clones, approximately 83% of them singletons; the top ten hold about 8%. Source material: peripheral blood. The receptor was derived from a woman between 50 and 59 years old with acute or convalescent COVID-19.

CDR3 sequence: CASSVGAGASPLHF. In DNA, the CDR3 is TGTGCCAGCTCCGTGGGGGCAGGGGCCTCACCCCTCCACTTT. J is TRBJ1-6 and V is TRBV5-6; D might be TRBD1 (6 bases). Trimming took off 7 bases at V and 10 bases at J, with 18 bases between the two ends. This CDR3 has 14 amino acids. From germline, CDR1 is SGHDT and CDR2 YYEEEE.